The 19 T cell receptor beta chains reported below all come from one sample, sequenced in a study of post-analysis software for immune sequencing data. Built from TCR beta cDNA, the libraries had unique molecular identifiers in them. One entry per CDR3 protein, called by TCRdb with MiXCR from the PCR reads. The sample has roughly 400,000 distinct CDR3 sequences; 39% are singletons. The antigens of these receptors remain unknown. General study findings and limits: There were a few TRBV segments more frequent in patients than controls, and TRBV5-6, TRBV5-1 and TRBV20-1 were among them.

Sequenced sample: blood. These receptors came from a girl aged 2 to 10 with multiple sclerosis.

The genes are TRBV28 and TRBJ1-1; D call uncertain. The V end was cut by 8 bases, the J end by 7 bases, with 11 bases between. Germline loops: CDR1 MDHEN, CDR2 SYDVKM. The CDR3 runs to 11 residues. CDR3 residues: CASRSSYEAFF. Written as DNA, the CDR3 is TGTGCCAGCCGGTCGTCGTATGAAGCTTTCTTT.

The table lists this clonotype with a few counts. The CDR3 DNA reads TGTGCCAGCAGCTTATTAAGGGGATCCCAAGAGACCCAGTACTTC. This sequence encodes CASSLLRGSQETQYF. The chain couples TRBV7-9 to TRBJ2-5; tentative D call: TRBD1 (5 bases). The V end lost 2 bases, the J end lost 1 base, and 11 bases lay between the germline ends. Germline lookup yields CDR1 SEHNR and CDR2 FQNEAQ (reference sequence). The CDR3 length is 15 residues.

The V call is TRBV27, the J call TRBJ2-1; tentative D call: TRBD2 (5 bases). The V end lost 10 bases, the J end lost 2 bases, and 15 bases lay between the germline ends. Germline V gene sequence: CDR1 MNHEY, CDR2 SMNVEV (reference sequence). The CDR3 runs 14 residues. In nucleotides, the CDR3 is TGTGCCACCTCACCGGGGTCGGCCTACAATGAGCAGTTCTTC. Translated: CATSPGSAYNEQFF.

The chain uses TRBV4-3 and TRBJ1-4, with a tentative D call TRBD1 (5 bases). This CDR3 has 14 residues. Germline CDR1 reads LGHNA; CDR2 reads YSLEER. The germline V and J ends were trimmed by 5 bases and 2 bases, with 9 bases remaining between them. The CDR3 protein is CASSSRVTNEKLFF. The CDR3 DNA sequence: TGCGCCAGCAGCTCCAGGGTGACTAATGAAAAACTGTTTTTT.

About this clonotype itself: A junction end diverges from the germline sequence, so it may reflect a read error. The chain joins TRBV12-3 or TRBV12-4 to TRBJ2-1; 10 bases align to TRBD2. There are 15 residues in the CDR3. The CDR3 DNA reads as TGTGCCAGCAGGCCGGGACTAGCGCACTACAATGAGCAGTGCTTC. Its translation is CASRPGLAHYNEQCF.

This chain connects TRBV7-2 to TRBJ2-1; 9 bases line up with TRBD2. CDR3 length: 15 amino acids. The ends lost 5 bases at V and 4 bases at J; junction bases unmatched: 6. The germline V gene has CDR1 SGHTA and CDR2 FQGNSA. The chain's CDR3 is CASSPTSGEYNEQFF. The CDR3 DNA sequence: TGTGCCAGCAGCCCGACTAGCGGAGAGTACAATGAGCAGTTCTTC.

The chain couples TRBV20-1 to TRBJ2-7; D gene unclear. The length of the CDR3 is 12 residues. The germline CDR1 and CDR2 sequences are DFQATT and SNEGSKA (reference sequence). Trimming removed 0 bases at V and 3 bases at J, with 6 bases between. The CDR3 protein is CSARDNGYEQYF. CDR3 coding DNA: TGCAGTGCTAGAGATAACGGCTACGAGCAGTACTTC.

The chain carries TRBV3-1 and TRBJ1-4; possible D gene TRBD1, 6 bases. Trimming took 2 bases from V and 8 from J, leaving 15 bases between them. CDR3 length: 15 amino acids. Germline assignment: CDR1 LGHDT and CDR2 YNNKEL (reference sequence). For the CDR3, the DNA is TGTGCCAGCAGCCAAACACTGACAGGTGGCGAAAAACTGTTTTTT. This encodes CASSQTLTGGEKLFF.

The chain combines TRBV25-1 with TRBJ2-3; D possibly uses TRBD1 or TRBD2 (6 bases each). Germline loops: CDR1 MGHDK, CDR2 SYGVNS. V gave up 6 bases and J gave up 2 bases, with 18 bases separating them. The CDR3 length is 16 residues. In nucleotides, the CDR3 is TGTGCCAGCAGGGGGGGACTCAGGGGACCCACAGATACGCAGTATTTT. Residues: CASRGGLRGPTDTQYF.

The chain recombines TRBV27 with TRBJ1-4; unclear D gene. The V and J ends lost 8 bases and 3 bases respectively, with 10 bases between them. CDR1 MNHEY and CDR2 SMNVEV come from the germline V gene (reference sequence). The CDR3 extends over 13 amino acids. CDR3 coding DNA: TGTGCCAGCTACCAGCTACCTAATGAAAAACTGTTTTTT. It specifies CASYQLPNEKLFF.

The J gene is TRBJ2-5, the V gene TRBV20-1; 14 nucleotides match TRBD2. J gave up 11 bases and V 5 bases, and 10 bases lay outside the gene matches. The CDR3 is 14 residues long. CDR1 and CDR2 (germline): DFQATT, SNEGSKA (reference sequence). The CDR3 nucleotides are TGCAGTGCTGTCGGACTAGCGGGAGGTTGGGAGCAGTACTTC. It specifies CSAVGLAGGWEQYF.

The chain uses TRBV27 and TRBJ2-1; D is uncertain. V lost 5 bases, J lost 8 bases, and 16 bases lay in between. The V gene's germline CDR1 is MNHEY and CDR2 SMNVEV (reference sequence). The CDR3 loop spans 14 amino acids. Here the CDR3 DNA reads TGTGCCAGCAGTCCCAGAGGAGCGAGCCATGAGCAGTTCTTC. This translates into CASSPRGASHEQFF.

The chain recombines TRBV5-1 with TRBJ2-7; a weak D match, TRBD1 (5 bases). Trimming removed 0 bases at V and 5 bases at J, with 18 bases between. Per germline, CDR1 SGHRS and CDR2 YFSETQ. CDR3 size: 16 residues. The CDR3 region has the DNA TGCGCCAGCAGCTTGGCGTGGGCAGGGAAGGTCCACGAGCAGTACTTC. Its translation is CASSLAWAGKVHEQYF.

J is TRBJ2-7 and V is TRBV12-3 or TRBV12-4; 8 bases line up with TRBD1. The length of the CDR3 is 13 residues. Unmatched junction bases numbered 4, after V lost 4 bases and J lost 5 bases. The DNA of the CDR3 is TGTGCCAGCAGTTCAGGACAGGGCAACGAGCAGTACTTC. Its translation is CASSSGQGNEQYF.

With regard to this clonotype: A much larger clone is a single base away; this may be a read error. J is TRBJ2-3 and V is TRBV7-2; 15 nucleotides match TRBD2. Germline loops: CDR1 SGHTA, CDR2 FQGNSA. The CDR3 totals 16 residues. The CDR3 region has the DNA TGTGCCAGCAGCTTGGGACTAGCGGGGGGCACAAATACGCAGTATTTT. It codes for CASSLGLAGGTNTQYF.

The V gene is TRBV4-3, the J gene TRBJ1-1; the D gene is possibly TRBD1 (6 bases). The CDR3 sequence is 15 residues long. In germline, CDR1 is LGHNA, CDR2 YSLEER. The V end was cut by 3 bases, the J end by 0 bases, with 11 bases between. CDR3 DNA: TGCGCCAGCAGCCAGAGACAGGAGGTGAACACTGAAGCTTTCTTT. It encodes CASSQRQEVNTEAFF.

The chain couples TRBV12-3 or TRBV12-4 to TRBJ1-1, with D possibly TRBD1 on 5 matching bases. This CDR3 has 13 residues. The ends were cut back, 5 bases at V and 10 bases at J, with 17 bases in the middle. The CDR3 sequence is CASSPEGRLGAFF. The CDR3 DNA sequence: TGTGCCAGCAGTCCCGAGGGGCGCCTGGGAGCTTTCTTT.

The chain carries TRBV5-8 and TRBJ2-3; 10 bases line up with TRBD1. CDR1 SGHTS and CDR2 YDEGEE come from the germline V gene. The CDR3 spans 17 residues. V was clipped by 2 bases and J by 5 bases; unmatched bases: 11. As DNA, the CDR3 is TGTGCCAGCAGCTTAGACCGTGGGACAGGGGTTGGAGATACGCAGTATTTT. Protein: CASSLDRGTGVGDTQYF.

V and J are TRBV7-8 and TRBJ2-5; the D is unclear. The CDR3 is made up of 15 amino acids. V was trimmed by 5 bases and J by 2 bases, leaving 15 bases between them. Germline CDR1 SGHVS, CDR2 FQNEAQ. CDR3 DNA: TGTGCCAGCAGCCTCCGTAGGCACACTCAAGAGACCCAGTACTTC. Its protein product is CASSLRRHTQETQYF.